The source of this TCR beta chain is a study of human T cells and chemical hapten exposure. Study in general: Patients having alopecia areata, totalis or universalis were mostly female.

TCRdb re-analysed the RACE reads in MiXCR, keeping a single row per CDR3 protein. The top ten hold about 1.2% of the sample, which has 280,000 or so distinct CDR3 sequences, approximately 7.5% seen once. Germline V CDR1 and CDR2: MGHRA, YSYEKL. V was clipped by 0 bases and J by 7 bases, with 16 bases between them. The CDR3 is 17 residues long. Sample time point: pre-sensitization, week 0. Described treatment: therapeutic diphenylcyclopropenone sensitization with weekly scalp DPC. Only a few counts were recorded for this clonotype. As yet, its antigen is unknown. Study findings and constraints: After DPC sensitization, TCRs above 1 in 1000 frequency showed no change.

The chain recombines TRBV4-1 with TRBJ1-6; D perhaps matches TRBD1 (5 bases). This TCR was recovered from a man aged 18 to 35 with alopecia areata. Some clones in this sample may be carry-over from other donors' samples. Sequences were derived from whole blood, sampled in connection with sensitization to the hapten diphenylcyclopropenone (DPC). The CDR3 loop is CASSQDSPLAGNSPLHF. CDR3 coding DNA: TGCGCCAGCAGCCAAGATTCTCCCCTGGCAGGGAATTCACCCCTCCACTTT.